This TCR beta chain was recorded in a study of T cell clones after liver transplantation. Whole-study context: As an antigen-independent comparator, third-party-reactive TCRbeta sequences came from pre-transplant mixed lymphocyte reactions. Tolerant meant at least one year fully off immunosuppression without liver enzymes above twice normal. Study observations and caveats: Post-transplant time points were not standardized, so conclusions are preliminary.

Here immunoSEQ multiplex PCR was the method, and the copy in TCRdb shows in-frame clones only, minus some. The data show some 11,000 clones, 70% to 80% seen once. On this clone itself: Its cognate antigen is unknown.

V was clipped by 4 bases and J by 10 bases; unmatched bases: 8. The CDR3 runs to 14 residues. Germline values: CDR1 SGHDT, CDR2 YYEEEE. Unstimulated PBMCs were sorted into CD3+CD4+ and CD3+CD8+ populations. The sample consisted of CD8+ T cells from blood, taken at the 22-month timepoint. The TCR comes from a human patient who received a liver transplant. Some T cells could come from the graft donor. The chain combines TRBV5-6 with TRBJ1-6; 7 bases line up with TRBD1. The CDR3 region has the DNA TGTGCCAGCAGCCTGGGACAGATGGGGTCACCCCTCCACTTT. Its translation is CASSLGQMGSPLHF.